Below, 27 T cell receptor beta chains from the same sample are listed, as sequenced in a study of cytomegalovirus exposure and HLA in healthy donors. The PCR employed 60 Vbeta primers together with 13 Jbeta primers. Only in-frame clones appear in the TCRdb table, and some are missing; sequencing was by immunoSEQ multiplex PCR. In the table there are 200,000 to 250,000 clones, around 83% of which are singletons. Material for sequencing was PBMCs. These receptors were taken from a woman aged 45 to 65 in good health and CMV-seropositive.

The V and J genes are TRBV7-6 and TRBJ1-2; maybe TRBD1 (6 bases). There are 15 residues in the CDR3. Trimming removed 5 bases at V and 6 bases at J, with 19 bases between. Germline V lookup: CDR1 SGHVS, CDR2 FNYEAQ. The CDR3 here is CASSVSYGGGDGYTF. The CDR3, as DNA: TGTGCCAGCAGCGTATCATATGGAGGGGGGGATGGCTACACCTTC.

CDR3 nucleotide sequence: TGTGCCAGCAGCGCCTTTGGGGGCGGGGGCCTCCAAGAGACCCAGTACTTC. As protein: CASSAFGGGGLQETQYF. The V gene is TRBV9, the J gene TRBJ2-5, with D possibly being TRBD2 (7 bases). The CDR3 consists of 17 residues. Trimming cost V 3 bases and J 1 base, with 19 bases left between them. Germline loops: CDR1 SGDLS, CDR2 YYNGEE.

The chain combines TRBV5-1 with TRBJ2-5, with D maybe TRBD2 (6 bases). V lost 4 bases and J lost 4, with 14 bases in between. CDR3 length: 14 residues. The germline V gene has CDR1 SGHRS and CDR2 YFSETQ. The CDR3 protein is CASSASTGGETQYF. The CDR3 bases are TGCGCCAGCAGCGCTTCAACCGGGGGAGAGACCCAGTACTTC.

The rearrangement links TRBV7-2 to TRBJ2-3, with D uncertain. This CDR3 region has 12 residues. Trimming left V 4 bases short and J 2 bases short, with 4 bases between. Germline V gene sequence: CDR1 SGHTA, CDR2 FQGNSA. The CDR3 protein is CASSSSTDTQYF. The CDR3 DNA sequence: TGTGCCAGCAGCTCCTCCACAGATACGCAGTATTTT. Looking up the rest from reference TRBV7-2 and TRBJ2-3 gives the full variable domain: GAGVSQSPSNKVTEKGKDVELRCDPISGHTALYWYRQSLGQGLEFLIYFQGNSAPDKSGLPSDRFSAERTGGSVSTLTIQRTQQEDSAVYLCASSSSTDTQYFGPGTRLTVL.

The CDR3 spells CASSFMGLGVQYF. Written as DNA, the CDR3 is TGTGCCAGCAGTTTTATGGGACTAGGGGTCCAGTACTTC. The chain uses TRBV28 and TRBJ2-5, with 8 bases lining up with TRBD2. The germline V gene has CDR1 MDHEN and CDR2 SYDVKM. The ends lost 3 bases at V and 10 bases at J; junction bases unmatched: 7. The CDR3 is made up of 13 amino acids.

The CDR3 sequence is CASSFRGRDTEAFF. The CDR3 bases are TGTGCCAGCAGCTTCCGAGGGCGCGATACCGAAGCTTTCTTT. This rearrangement joins TRBV7-9 to TRBJ1-1; D call uncertain. The CDR3 sequence is 14 residues long. The V gene lost 3 bases and the J gene lost 8 bases, with 16 bases spanning the gap. Germline V gene data show CDR1 as SEHNR and CDR2 as FQNEAQ (reference sequence).

The rearrangement uses TRBV10-3 and TRBJ2-5; 7 bases align to TRBD1. The J call may be incorrect, as the DNA end agrees better with TRBJ2-7. Germline V lookup: CDR1 ENHRY, CDR2 SYGVKD. The CDR3 spans 15 residues. The chain's CDR3 is CAISGGPGQRIEQYF. CDR3 DNA sequence: TGTGCCATCAGTGGGGGACCGGGACAGCGGATCGAGCAGTACTTC.

The chain has TRBV7-8 and TRBJ2-2; D remains unclear. CDR3 length: 13 amino acids. V lost 1 base, J lost 7 bases, and 7 bases lay in between. Germline V gives CDR1 SGHVS, CDR2 FQNEAQ. CDR3 nucleotides: TGTGCCAGCAGCTTAGATTCGAGCGGGGAGCTGTTTTTT. Translation gives CASSLDSSGELFF.

The V call is TRBV6-1, the J call TRBJ2-5, with 7 bases matching TRBD2. Per germline, CDR1 MNHNS and CDR2 SASEGT. The V segment lost 1 base and the J segment 4 bases; nucleotides outside the gene matches: 9. The CDR3 sequence is 16 residues long. This CDR3 reads CASSEGQTSLRETQYF. The CDR3, as DNA: TGTGCCAGCAGTGAAGGTCAGACTAGCTTGCGAGAGACCCAGTACTTC.

This clone was picked up a small number of times. V gene TRBV5-1 combines with J gene TRBJ1-1; no clear D. Germline CDR1 reads SGHRS; CDR2 reads YFSETQ. The CDR3 is 14 amino acids. V lost 0 bases, J lost 3 bases, and 9 bases lay in between. This chain's CDR3 is CASSLDPGDTEAFF. CDR3 DNA sequence: TGCGCCAGCAGCTTGGACCCAGGCGACACTGAAGCTTTCTTT.

V and J are TRBV5-1 and TRBJ1-4, with unresolved D. Germline V lookup: CDR1 SGHRS, CDR2 YFSETQ. This CDR3 spans 15 amino acids. The germline V and J ends were trimmed by 3 bases and 0 bases, with 9 bases remaining between them. The CDR3 sequence: CASSSRFATNEKLFF. CDR3 DNA sequence: TGCGCCAGCAGCTCCCGGTTTGCAACTAATGAAAAACTGTTTTTT.

The chain employs TRBV28 and TRBJ1-1; D is undetermined. V was pared by 5 bases and J by 0 bases, with 10 bases between. From germline, CDR1 is MDHEN and CDR2 SYDVKM. The CDR3 extends over 14 amino acids. CDR3 DNA sequence: TGTGCCAGCAGTGAAGCGCCTTTGAACACTGAAGCTTTCTTT. It yields the protein CASSEAPLNTEAFF.

The chain has TRBV18 and TRBJ1-3; 7 nucleotides align to TRBD1. The CDR3 runs 16 residues. After removal of 3 bases from V and 0 bases from J, the junction contained 5 bases not matched to a gene. Germline V gene lookup returns CDR1 KGHSH and CDR2 LQKENI. The CDR3 sequence is CASSPQGVSSGNTIYF. As DNA, the CDR3 is TGTGCCAGCTCACCCCAGGGGGTGAGCTCTGGAAACACCATATATTTT.

The chain employs TRBV4-1 and TRBJ1-1, with D possibly matching TRBD1 (5 bases). In germline, CDR1 is MGHRA, CDR2 YSYEKL. This CDR3 comprises 16 residues. Trimming stripped 1 base from V and 3 bases from J, with 15 bases between. In DNA, the CDR3 is TGCGCCAGCAGCCAAGGTCTTCAGGGCTCTTACACTGAAGCTTTCTTT. As protein: CASSQGLQGSYTEAFF.

The chain carries TRBV6-1 and TRBJ2-1; 9 nucleotides line up with TRBD2. CDR1 and CDR2 from the germline V gene are MNHNS and SASEGT. V trimming: 3 bases; J trimming: 1 base; junction bases outside the gene matches: 4. This CDR3 comprises 16 residues. The CDR3: CASSDLAGESYNEQFF. The DNA for the CDR3 is TGTGCCAGCAGTGATTTAGCGGGGGAGTCCTACAATGAGCAGTTCTTC.

The J gene is TRBJ1-1, the V gene TRBV7-3, with a weak D call TRBD1 (6 bases). The CDR3 extends over 12 amino acids. V lost 4 bases and J 8 bases, leaving 11 bases between the germline ends. CDR1 and CDR2 from the germline V gene are SGHTA and FQGTGA. The CDR3 DNA is TGTGCCAGCAGCTCTCCTGGACAGGAAGCTTTCTTT. It specifies CASSSPGQEAFF.

The V call is TRBV28, the J call TRBJ1-2; D perhaps matches TRBD1 (6 bases). The CDR3 has 15 residues. Trimming removed 1 base at V and 4 bases at J, with 13 bases between. CDR1 is MDHEN and CDR2 is SYDVKM in the germline V gene. In nucleotides, the CDR3 is TGTGCCAGCAGTTTATTACGGGGGGCAAGCTATGGCTACACCTTC. Amino acid sequence: CASSLLRGASYGYTF.

CDR3 bases: TGTGCCAGCAGCGACAGGGCTAACTATGGCTACACCTTC. Translation: CASSDRANYGYTF. The chain recombines TRBV6-6 with TRBJ1-2; 7 bases align to TRBD1. The CDR3 length is 13 residues. Trimming removed 6 bases from V and 0 bases from J; junction bases left unmatched: 1. Germline assignment: CDR1 MNHNY and CDR2 SVGAGI (reference sequence).

This clone was detected ten times or more. This rearrangement joins TRBV27 to TRBJ2-7, with 7 bases identical to TRBD1. CDR1 and CDR2 (germline): MNHEY, SMNVEV (reference sequence). The CDR3 consists of 12 residues. V was clipped by 5 bases and J by 5 bases; unmatched bases: 3. The DNA of the CDR3 is TGTGCCAGCAGTCGGACAGGAAACGAGCAGTACTTC. It specifies CASSRTGNEQYF.

The chain carries TRBV4-1 and TRBJ1-4, with D maybe TRBD1 (6 bases). Per the germline V gene, CDR1 is MGHRA and CDR2 is YSYEKL. The CDR3 runs 15 residues. V gave up 5 bases and J gave up 6 bases, with 16 bases separating them. The CDR3 loop is CASSLLGGSDEKLFF. As DNA, the CDR3 is TGCGCCAGCAGCTTGCTAGGGGGTAGTGATGAAAAACTGTTTTTT.

The J gene is TRBJ1-4, the V gene TRBV6-6, with D maybe TRBD1 (6 bases). The germline gives CDR1 MNHNY, CDR2 SVGAGI (reference sequence). Trimming shortened V by 7 bases and J by 5 bases, and 14 bases separated the two germline ends. This CDR3 region has 14 residues. CDR3 sequence (DNA): TGTGCCAGCACCTTACAGGGAATGAATGAAAAACTGTTTTTT. Protein product: CASTLQGMNEKLFF.

V usage is TRBV7-3 and J usage is TRBJ1-5, with 7 bases that match TRBD1. V lost 5 bases, J lost 7 bases, and 8 bases stayed unmatched. CDR3 length equals 14 residues. Germline CDR1 and CDR2: SGHTA and FQGTGA. The CDR3 spells CASSHEKGAQPQHF. The CDR3 coding sequence is TGTGCCAGCAGCCACGAGAAGGGGGCACAGCCCCAGCATTTT.

The chain joins TRBV28 to TRBJ2-7; no clear D gene. The V gene's germline CDR1 is MDHEN and CDR2 SYDVKM. The CDR3 has 14 amino acids. The ends were cut back, 5 bases at V and 1 base at J, with 12 bases in the middle. CDR3: CASSPPVASYEQYF. DNA of the CDR3: TGTGCCAGCAGTCCCCCGGTAGCTTCCTACGAGCAGTACTTC.

The V and J genes are TRBV7-2 and TRBJ2-5; 7 bases align to TRBD1. The length of the CDR3 is 14 residues. The trim removed 5 bases at V and 7 bases at J, leaving 10 bases unmatched. Germline-derived CDR1 and CDR2 are SGHTA and FQGNSA. The chain's CDR3 is CASSPRGSAWTQYF. In DNA, the CDR3 is TGTGCCAGCAGCCCCAGGGGGAGCGCGTGGACCCAGTACTTC.

The chain recombines TRBV11-2 with TRBJ1-4, with a tentative D call TRBD1 (6 bases). Germline loops: CDR1 SGHAT, CDR2 FQNNGV. V lost 0 bases to trimming and J lost 7 bases, with 15 bases between them. The CDR3 is 16 amino acids. The CDR3 DNA is TGTGCCAGCAGCTTAGATCTCGGGCAGGGGAGTGAAAAACTGTTTTTT. Amino acid sequence: CASSLDLGQGSEKLFF.

This clone was counted between two and nine times. J is TRBJ2-7 and V is TRBV5-1, with 7 positions matching TRBD1. The V gene's germline CDR1 is SGHRS and CDR2 YFSETQ. This CDR3 is built from 14 residues. V lost 3 bases to trimming and J lost 0 bases; unmatched junction nucleotides: 3. The CDR3 DNA reads TGCGCCAGCAGCTCGACAGGGAACTCCTACGAGCAGTACTTC. Its translation is CASSSTGNSYEQYF. The full variable domain, in which reference TRBV5-1 and TRBJ2-7 provide the parts outside the CDR3, is KAGVTQTPRYLIKTRGQQVTLSCSPISGHRSVSWYQQTPGQGLQFLFEYFSETQRNKGNFPGRFSGRQFSNSRSEMNVSTLELGDSALYLCASSSTGNSYEQYFGPGTRLTVT.

This chain's CDR3 is CASEVRNQPQHF. CDR3 coding DNA: TGTGCCTCGGAGGTCCGGAATCAGCCCCAGCATTTT. The rearrangement links TRBV28 to TRBJ1-5; D not resolved. V was shortened by 11 bases and J by 4 bases, with 12 bases between the two germline ends. The CDR3 length is 12 residues. The germline gives CDR1 MDHEN, CDR2 SYDVKM. The variable domain in full, completed from reference TRBV28 and TRBJ1-5, reads DVKVTQSSRYLVKRTGEKVFLECVQDMDHENMFWYRQDPGLGLRLIYFSYDVKMKEKGDIPEGYSVSREKKERFSLILESASTNQTSMYLCASEVRNQPQHFGDGTRLSIL.